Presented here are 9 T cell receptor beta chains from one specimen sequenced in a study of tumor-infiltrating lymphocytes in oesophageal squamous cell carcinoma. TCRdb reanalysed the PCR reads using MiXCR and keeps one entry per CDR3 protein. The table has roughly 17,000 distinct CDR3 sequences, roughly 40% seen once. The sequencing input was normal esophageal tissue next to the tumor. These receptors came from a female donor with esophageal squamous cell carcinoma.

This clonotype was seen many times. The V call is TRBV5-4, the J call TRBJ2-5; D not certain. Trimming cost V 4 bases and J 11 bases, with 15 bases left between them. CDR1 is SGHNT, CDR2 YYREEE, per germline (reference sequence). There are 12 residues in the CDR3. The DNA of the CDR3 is TGTGCCAGCAGCCCTAACAGCTATGAGCAGTACTTC. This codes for CASSPNSYEQYF.

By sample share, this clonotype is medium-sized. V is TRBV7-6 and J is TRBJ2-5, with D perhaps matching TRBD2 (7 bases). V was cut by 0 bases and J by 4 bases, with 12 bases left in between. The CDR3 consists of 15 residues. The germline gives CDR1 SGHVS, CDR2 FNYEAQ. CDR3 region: CASSLASGGAETQYF. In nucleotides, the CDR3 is TGTGCCAGCAGCTTAGCGTCTGGGGGGGCAGAGACCCAGTACTTC.

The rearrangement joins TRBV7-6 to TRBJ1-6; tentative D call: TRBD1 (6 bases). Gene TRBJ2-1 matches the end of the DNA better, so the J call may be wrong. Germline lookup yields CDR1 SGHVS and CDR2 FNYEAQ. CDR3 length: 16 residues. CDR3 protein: CASSLETGGPYNEQFF. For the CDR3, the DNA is TGTGCCAGCAGCTTAGAGACAGGAGGTCCCTACAATGAGCAGTTCTTC.

The CDR3 DNA reads TGTGCCAGCAGCTTAGACAACGGAGGGTATAATGAGCAGTTCTTC. It yields the protein CASSLDNGGYNEQFF. V usage is TRBV7-2 and J usage is TRBJ2-1; D perhaps matches TRBD2 (6 bases). CDR3 size: 15 residues. CDR1 and CDR2 (germline): SGHTA, FQGNSA. The V gene lost 1 base and the J gene lost 7 bases, with 14 bases spanning the gap.

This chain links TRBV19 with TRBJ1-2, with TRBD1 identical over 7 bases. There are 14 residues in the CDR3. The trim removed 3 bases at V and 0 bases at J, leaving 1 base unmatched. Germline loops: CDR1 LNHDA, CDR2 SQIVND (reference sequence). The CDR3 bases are TGTGCCAGTAGTATTGACAGGGCTAACTATGGCTACACCTTC. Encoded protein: CASSIDRANYGYTF.

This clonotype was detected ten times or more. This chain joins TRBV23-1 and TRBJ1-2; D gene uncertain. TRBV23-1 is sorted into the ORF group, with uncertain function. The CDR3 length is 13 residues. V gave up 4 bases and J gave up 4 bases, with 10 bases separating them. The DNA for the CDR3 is TGCGCCAGCAGTCTCGGACGGACCTATGGCTACACCTTC. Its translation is CASSLGRTYGYTF.

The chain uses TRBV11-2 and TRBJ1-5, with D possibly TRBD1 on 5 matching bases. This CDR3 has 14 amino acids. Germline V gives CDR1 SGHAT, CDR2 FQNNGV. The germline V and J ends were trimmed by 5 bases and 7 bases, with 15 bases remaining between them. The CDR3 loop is CASSLTELVQPQHF. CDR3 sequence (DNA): TGTGCCAGCAGCCTGACAGAATTAGTCCAGCCCCAGCATTTT.

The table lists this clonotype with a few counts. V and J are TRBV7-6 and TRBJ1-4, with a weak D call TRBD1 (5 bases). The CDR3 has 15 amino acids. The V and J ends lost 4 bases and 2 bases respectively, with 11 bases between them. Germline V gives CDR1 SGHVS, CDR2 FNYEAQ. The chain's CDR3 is CASSSRRDTNEKLFF. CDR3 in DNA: TGTGCCAGCAGCTCTCGCAGGGATACTAATGAAAAACTGTTTTTT.

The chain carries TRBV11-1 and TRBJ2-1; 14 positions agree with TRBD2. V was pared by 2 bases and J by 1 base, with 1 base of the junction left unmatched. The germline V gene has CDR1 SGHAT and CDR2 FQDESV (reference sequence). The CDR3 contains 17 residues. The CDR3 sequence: CASSLRLAGGSYNEQFF. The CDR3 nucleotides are TGTGCCAGCAGCTTAAGACTAGCGGGGGGGTCCTACAATGAGCAGTTCTTC.